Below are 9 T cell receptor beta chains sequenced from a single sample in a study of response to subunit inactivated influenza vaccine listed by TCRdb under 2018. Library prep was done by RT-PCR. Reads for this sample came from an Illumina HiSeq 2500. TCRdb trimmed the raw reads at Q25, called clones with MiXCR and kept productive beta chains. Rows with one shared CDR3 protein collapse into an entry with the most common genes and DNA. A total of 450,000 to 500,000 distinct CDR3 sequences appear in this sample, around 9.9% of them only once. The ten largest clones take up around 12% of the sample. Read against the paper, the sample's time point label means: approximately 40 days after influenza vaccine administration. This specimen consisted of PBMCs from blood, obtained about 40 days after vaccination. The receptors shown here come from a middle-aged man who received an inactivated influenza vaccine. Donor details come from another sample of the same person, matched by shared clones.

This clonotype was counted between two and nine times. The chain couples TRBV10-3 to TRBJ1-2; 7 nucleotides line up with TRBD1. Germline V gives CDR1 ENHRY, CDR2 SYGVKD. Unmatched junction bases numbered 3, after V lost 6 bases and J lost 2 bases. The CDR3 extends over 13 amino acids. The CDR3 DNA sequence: TGTGCCATCAGAACAGGGGAAAACTATGGCTACACCTTC. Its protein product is CAIRTGENYGYTF.

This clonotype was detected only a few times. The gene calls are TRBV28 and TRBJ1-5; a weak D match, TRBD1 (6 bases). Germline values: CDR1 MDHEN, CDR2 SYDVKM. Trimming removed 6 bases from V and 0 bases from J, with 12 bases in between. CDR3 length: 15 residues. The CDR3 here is CASSPLTGSNQPQHF. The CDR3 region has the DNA TGTGCCAGCAGCCCCCTGACAGGTAGCAATCAGCCCCAGCATTTT.

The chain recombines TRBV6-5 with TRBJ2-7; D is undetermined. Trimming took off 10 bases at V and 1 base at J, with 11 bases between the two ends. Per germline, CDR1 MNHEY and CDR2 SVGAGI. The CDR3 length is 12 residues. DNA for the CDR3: TGTGCCACCCAGTCACATTCCTACGAGCAGTACTTC. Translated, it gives CATQSHSYEQYF.

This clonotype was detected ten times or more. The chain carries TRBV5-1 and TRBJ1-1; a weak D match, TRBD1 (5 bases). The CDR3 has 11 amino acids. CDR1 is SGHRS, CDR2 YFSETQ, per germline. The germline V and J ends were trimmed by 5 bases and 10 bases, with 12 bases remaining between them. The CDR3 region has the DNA TGCGCCAGCAGGGAAGAAACAGGAGCTTTCTTT. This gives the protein CASREETGAFF.

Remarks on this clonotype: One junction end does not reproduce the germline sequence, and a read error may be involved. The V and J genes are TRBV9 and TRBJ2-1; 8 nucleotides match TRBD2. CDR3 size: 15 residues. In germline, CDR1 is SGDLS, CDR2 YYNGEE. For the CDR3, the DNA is TGTGCCAGCAGCAAAGCGGGAGCGTCCTACAATGAGCAGTCCTTC. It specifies CASSKAGASYNEQSF. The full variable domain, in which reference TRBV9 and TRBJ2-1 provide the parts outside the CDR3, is DSGVTQTPKHLITATGQRVTLRCSPRSGDLSVYWYQQSLDQGLQFLIQYYNGEERAKGNILERFSAQQFPDLHSELNLSSLELGDSALYFCASSKAGASYNEQSFGPGTRLTVL.

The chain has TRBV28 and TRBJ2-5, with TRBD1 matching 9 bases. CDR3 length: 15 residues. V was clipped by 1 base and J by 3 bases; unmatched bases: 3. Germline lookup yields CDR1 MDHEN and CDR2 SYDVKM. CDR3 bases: TGTGCCAGCAGTTTATTTGGACAGGGGAAAGAGACCCAGTACTTC. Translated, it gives CASSLFGQGKETQYF.

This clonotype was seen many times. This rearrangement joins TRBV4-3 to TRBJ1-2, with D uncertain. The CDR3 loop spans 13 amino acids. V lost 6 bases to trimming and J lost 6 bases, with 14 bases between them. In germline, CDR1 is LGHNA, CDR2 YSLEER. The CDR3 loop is CASSQPGDHGYTF. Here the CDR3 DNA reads TGCGCCAGCAGTCAACCGGGAGACCATGGCTACACCTTC.

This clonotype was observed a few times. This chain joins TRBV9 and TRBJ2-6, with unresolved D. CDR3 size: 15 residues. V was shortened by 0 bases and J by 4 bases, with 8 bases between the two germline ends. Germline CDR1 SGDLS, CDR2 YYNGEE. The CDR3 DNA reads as TGTGCCAGCAGCGTAGTAGCTTCAGGGGCCAACGTCCTGACTTTC. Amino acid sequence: CASSVVASGANVLTF.

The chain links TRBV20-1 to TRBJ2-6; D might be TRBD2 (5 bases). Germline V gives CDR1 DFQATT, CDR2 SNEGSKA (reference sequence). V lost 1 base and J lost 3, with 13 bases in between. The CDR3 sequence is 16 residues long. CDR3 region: CSARGENTRGANVLTF. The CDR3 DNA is TGCAGTGCTAGAGGGGAGAATACTCGTGGGGCCAACGTCCTGACTTTC.